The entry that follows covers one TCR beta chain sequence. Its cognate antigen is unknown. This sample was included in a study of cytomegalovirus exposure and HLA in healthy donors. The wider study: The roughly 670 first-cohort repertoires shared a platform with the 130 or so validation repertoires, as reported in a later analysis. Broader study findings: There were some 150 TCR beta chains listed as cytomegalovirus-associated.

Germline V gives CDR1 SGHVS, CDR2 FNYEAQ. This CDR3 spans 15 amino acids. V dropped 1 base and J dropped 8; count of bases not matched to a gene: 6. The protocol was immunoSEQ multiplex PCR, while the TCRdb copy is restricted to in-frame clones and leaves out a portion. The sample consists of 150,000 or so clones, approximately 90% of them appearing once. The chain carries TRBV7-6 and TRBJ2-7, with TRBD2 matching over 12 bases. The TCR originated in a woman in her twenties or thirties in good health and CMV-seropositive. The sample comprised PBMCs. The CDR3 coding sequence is TGTGCCAGCAGCTTAGGACTAGCGGGAGAGGGTAAGCAGTACTTC. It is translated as CASSLGLAGEGKQYF. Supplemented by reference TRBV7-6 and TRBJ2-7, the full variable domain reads GAGVSQSPRYKVTKRGQDVALRCDPISGHVSLYWYRQALGQGPEFLTYFNYEAQQDKSGLPNDRFSAERPEGSISTLTIQRTEQRDSAMYRCASSLGLAGEGKQYFGPGTRLTVT.